The rows below give T cell receptor beta chains drawn from one sample of a study of PD-L1 blockade in urothelial cancer. The data were produced by immunoSEQ multiplex PCR, yet TCRdb's version contains in-frame clones alone and is incomplete. The table has around 110,000 clones, under 95% seen once. The sequenced sample was PBMCs, obtained around atezolizumab (anti-PD-L1) treatment. These receptors all come from a man in his sixties with urothelial cancer. The CDR3 runs from the conserved cysteine through the conserved F or W. D genes are given only for firm matches. Clone size, where shown, is once, few, many, or a class for clones that have expanded.

d_call	v_call	j_call	clone_size	cdr3_aa	cdr3_nt
-	TRBV4-1	TRBJ1-1	-	CASSQEGRGSEAFF	TGCGCCAGCAGCCAAGAGGGCCGAGGGAGTGAAGCTTTCTTT
-	TRBV15	TRBJ1-2	-	CATSRDGSADYGYTF	TGTGCCACCAGCAGAGATGGGTCTGCGGACTATGGCTACACCTTC
-	TRBV4-1	TRBJ2-2	-	CASSQDTAAATGELFF	TGCGCCAGCAGCCAAGATACAGCGGCAGCCACCGGGGAGCTGTTTTTT
TRBD1	TRBV7-2	TRBJ1-2	-	CASSPQWGQGKGYTF	TGTGCCAGCAGCCCTCAGTGGGGACAGGGTAAGGGCTACACCTTC
-	TRBV7-8	TRBJ1-2	-	CASSPSSSFYGYTF	TGTGCCAGCAGCCCTTCCTCCTCCTTTTATGGCTACACCTTC
TRBD1	TRBV11-2	TRBJ2-2	-	CASSLGTGAPGELFF	TGTGCCAGCAGCTTAGGGACAGGGGCCCCCGGGGAGCTGTTTTTT
-	TRBV4-1	TRBJ2-5	-	CASSQDTQARETQYF	TGCGCCAGCAGCCAAGATACCCAGGCCCGGGAGACCCAGTACTTC
-	TRBV15	TRBJ2-5	-	CATSRGGPEETQYF	TGTGCCACCAGCAGAGGTGGGCCCGAAGAGACCCAGTACTTC
TRBD2	TRBV4-1	TRBJ2-7	-	CASSQDQLAVAEQYF	TGCGCCAGCAGCCAAGATCAACTAGCGGTGGCCGAGCAGTACTTC
-	TRBV5-1	TRBJ2-2	-	CASSLDPGNTGELFF	TGCGCCAGCAGCCTCGATCCGGGGAACACCGGGGAGCTGTTTTTT
-	TRBV5-1	TRBJ2-1	-	CASSVSVSSYNEQFF	TGCGCCAGCAGCGTTAGCGTTAGCTCCTACAATGAGCAGTTCTTC
-	TRBV6-1	TRBJ2-1	-	CALRGSYNEQFF	TGTGCGCTTCGGGGGTCGTACAATGAGCAGTTCTTC
TRBD1	TRBV9	TRBJ2-5	-	CASSAASWDRVYF	TGTGCCAGCAGCGCCGCCTCATGGGACAGGGTTTACTTC
-	TRBV10-3	TRBJ2-3	-	CAISESRTTDTQYF	TGTGCCATCAGTGAGTCGCGCACCACAGATACGCAGTATTTT
-	TRBV18	TRBJ2-5	-	CASSPETRSETQYF	TGTGCCAGCTCACCGGAGACTAGATCCGAGACCCAGTACTTC
-	TRBV4-3	TRBJ2-2	-	CASSQVGHARTGELFF	TGCGCCAGCAGCCAAGTGGGACACGCTAGGACCGGGGAGCTGTTTTTT
-	TRBV5-1	TRBJ2-5	-	CASSLDGTGSNQETQYF	TGCGCCAGCAGCTTGGATGGAACAGGCTCTAACCAAGAGACCCAGTACTTC
-	TRBV2	TRBJ1-5	-	CASSRGAVGNQPQHF	TGTGCCAGCAGTCGGGGGGCGGTGGGCAATCAGCCCCAGCATTTT
-	TRBV12-5	TRBJ1-1	-	CASGLFGKFRDTEAFF	TGTGCTAGTGGTTTATTCGGAAAGTTCAGGGACACTGAAGCTTTCTTT
TRBD1	TRBV5-1	TRBJ2-5	once	CAGSRGYQETQYF	TGCGCCGGCTCCAGGGGGTACCAAGAGACCCAGTACTTC
-	TRBV4-1	TRBJ2-3	-	CASSPQAGWGTDTQYF	TGCGCCAGCAGCCCTCAGGCAGGTTGGGGCACAGATACGCAGTATTTT
TRBD1	TRBV6-5	TRBJ2-7	-	CAAGGRAYEQYF	TGTGCCGCAGGGGGCCGAGCCTACGAGCAGTACTTC
-	TRBV30	TRBJ2-5	-	CACKKTTGAETQYF	TGTGCCTGCAAAAAGACGACAGGTGCAGAGACCCAGTACTTC
-	TRBV4-3	TRBJ2-5	-	CASSQDRSVLETQYF	TGCGCCAGCAGCCAAGATCGTTCGGTTTTAGAGACCCAGTACTTC
-	TRBV7-2	TRBJ2-3	-	CASSLEGADTQYF	TGTGCCAGCAGCTTAGAGGGGGCAGATACGCAGTATTTT
TRBD1	TRBV5-6	TRBJ2-2	once	CASRGNGTGYTGELFF	TGTGCCAGCAGGGGGAATGGGACAGGGTACACCGGGGAGCTGTTTTTT
TRBD2	TRBV5-4	TRBJ2-7	-	CASSLVGLAGSEQYF	TGTGCCAGCAGCTTGGTAGGACTAGCGGGAAGTGAGCAGTACTTC
-	TRBV5-1	TRBJ1-4	-	CASRGGEDEKLFF	TGCGCCAGCAGGGGCGGGGAAGATGAAAAACTGTTTTTT
-	TRBV30	TRBJ1-6	-	CAWSREGRINSPLHF	TGTGCCTGGAGTAGGGAGGGGCGCATTAATTCACCCCTCCACTTT
TRBD2	TRBV7-3	TRBJ2-1	-	CASSLNGGGGPEQFF	TGTGCCAGCAGCTTAAACGGCGGGGGGGGCCCCGAGCAGTTCTTC
-	TRBV27	TRBJ1-4	once	CASSFRKTAYNEKLFF	TGTGCCAGCAGTTTCCGGAAGACAGCGTATAATGAAAAACTGTTTTTT
-	TRBV29-1	TRBJ2-5	-	CSVNSPGLGEETQYF	TGCAGCGTAAACTCTCCGGGACTGGGTGAGGAGACCCAGTACTTC
TRBD2	TRBV30	TRBJ2-4	-	CAWSYGTSGTLAKNIQYF	TGTGCCTGGAGTTACGGGACTAGCGGGACTTTAGCCAAAAACATTCAGTACTTC
TRBD1	TRBV30	TRBJ1-1	-	CAWSGDQGAGTEAFF	TGTGCCTGGAGTGGCGATCAGGGGGCGGGCACTGAAGCTTTCTTT
TRBD2	TRBV10-3	TRBJ2-5	-	CAIGLVAGVETQYF	TGTGCCATCGGGCTCGTAGCGGGGGTAGAGACCCAGTACTTC
TRBD2	TRBV19	TRBJ2-3	-	CASSNPTSGSSTDTQYF	TGTGCCAGTAGTAACCCGACTAGCGGGTCCAGCACAGATACGCAGTATTTT
-	TRBV11-2	TRBJ2-2	-	CASSLEEGWVTGELFF	TGTGCCAGCAGCTTAGAGGAGGGTTGGGTCACCGGGGAGCTGTTTTTT
TRBD2	TRBV10-2	TRBJ2-7	-	CASGLAVSYEQYF	TGCGCCAGTGGACTAGCGGTTTCCTACGAGCAGTACTTC
TRBD2	TRBV5-1	TRBJ2-2	-	CASSSVGGANGELFF	TGCGCCAGCAGCTCAGTCGGGGGGGCCAACGGGGAGCTGTTTTTT
-	TRBV2	TRBJ2-7	-	CASSITAYEQYF	TGTGCCAGCAGTATCACAGCCTACGAGCAGTACTTC